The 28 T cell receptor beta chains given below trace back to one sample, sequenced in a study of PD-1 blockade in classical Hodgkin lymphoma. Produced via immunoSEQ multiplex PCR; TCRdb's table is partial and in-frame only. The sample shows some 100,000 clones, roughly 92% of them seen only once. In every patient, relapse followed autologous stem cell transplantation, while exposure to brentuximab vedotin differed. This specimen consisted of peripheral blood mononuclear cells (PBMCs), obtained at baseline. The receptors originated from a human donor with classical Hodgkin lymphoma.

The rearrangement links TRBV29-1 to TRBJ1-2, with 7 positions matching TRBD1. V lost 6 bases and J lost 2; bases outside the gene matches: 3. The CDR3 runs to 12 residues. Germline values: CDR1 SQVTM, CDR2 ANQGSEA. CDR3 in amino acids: CSVRDSNYGYTF. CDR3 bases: TGCAGCGTCCGGGACAGCAACTATGGCTACACCTTC. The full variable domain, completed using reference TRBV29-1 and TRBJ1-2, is SAVISQKPSRDICQRGTSLTIQCQVDSQVTMMFWYRQQPGQSLTLIATANQGSEATYESGFVIDKFPISRPNLTFSTLTVSNMSPEDSSIYLCSVRDSNYGYTFGSGTRLTVV.

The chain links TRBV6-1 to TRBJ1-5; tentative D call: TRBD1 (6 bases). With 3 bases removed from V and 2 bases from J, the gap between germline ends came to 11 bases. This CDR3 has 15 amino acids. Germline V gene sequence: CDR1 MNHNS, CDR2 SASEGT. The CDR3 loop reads CASSEASGGNQPQHF. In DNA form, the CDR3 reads TGTGCCAGCAGTGAGGCGTCAGGGGGCAATCAGCCCCAGCATTTT.

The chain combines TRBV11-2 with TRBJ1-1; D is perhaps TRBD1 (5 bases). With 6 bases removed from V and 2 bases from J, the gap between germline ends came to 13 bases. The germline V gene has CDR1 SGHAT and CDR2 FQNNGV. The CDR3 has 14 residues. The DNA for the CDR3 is TGTGCCAGCAGGTTGGGACCGCTAAACACTGAAGCTTTCTTT. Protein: CASRLGPLNTEAFF.

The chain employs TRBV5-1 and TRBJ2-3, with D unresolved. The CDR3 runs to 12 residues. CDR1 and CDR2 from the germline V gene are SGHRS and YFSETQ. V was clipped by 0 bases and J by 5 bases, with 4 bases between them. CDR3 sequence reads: CASSLAGDTQYF. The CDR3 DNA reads TGCGCCAGCAGCTTGGCCGGAGATACGCAGTATTTT.

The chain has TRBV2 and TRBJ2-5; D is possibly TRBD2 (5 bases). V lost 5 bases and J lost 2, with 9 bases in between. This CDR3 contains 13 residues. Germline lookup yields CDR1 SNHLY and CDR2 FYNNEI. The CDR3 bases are TGTGCCAGCAGTAGAGGGTTACAAGAGACCCAGTACTTC. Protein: CASSRGLQETQYF.

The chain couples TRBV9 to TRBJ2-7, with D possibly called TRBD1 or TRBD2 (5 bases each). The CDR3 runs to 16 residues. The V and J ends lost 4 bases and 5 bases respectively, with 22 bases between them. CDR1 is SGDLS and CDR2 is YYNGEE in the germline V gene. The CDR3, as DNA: TGTGCCAGCAGCCCCTCCGGGACCCCGGTGAAGAACGAGCAGTACTTC. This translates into CASSPSGTPVKNEQYF.

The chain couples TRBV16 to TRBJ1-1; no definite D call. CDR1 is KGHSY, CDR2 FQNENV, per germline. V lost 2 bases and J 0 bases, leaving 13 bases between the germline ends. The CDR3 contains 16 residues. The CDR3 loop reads CASSQMIRGLNTEAFF. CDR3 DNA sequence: TGTGCCAGCAGCCAAATGATCCGGGGTTTGAACACTGAAGCTTTCTTT.

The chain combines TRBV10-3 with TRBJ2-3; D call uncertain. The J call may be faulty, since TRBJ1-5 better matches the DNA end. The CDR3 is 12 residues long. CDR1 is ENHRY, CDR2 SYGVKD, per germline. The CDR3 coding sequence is TGTGCCATCAGTGAGGGGCCGGGTGCGCAGCATTTT. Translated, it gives CAISEGPGAQHF.

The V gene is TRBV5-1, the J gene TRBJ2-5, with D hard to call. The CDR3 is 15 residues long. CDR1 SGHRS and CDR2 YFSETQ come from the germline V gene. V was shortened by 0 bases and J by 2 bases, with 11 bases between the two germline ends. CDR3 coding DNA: TGCGCCAGCAGCTTGGGAGTTGGGGAACAAGAGACCCAGTACTTC. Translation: CASSLGVGEQETQYF.

DNA for the CDR3: TGTGCCAGCAGCCACCCTAGCGGGAGCTCCTACGAGCAGTACTTC. Translated, it gives CASSHPSGSSYEQYF. This chain uses TRBV7-9 with TRBJ2-7; 10 bases are a match to TRBD2. This CDR3 spans 15 amino acids. V gave up 5 bases and J gave up 0 bases; unmatched junction bases: 4. From germline, CDR1 is SEHNR and CDR2 FQNEAQ (reference sequence).

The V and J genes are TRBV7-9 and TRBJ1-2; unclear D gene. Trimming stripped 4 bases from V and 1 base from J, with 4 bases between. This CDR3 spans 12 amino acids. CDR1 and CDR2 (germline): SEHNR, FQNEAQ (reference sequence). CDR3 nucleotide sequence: TGTGCCAGCAGCTCCGTTAACTATGGCTACACCTTC. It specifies CASSSVNYGYTF.

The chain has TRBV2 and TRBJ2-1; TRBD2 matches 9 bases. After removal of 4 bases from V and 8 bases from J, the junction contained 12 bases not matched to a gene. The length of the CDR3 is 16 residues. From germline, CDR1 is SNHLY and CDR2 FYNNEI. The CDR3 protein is CASSARRASGIHEQFF. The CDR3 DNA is TGTGCCAGCAGTGCCCGGCGGGCTAGCGGGATCCATGAGCAGTTCTTC.

The CDR3 here is CASSSGQGFYEQYF. Here the CDR3 DNA reads TGTGCCAGCAGTTCGGGACAGGGATTCTACGAGCAGTACTTC. The gene calls are TRBV27 and TRBJ2-7; 9 bases align to TRBD1. With 4 bases clipped from V and 3 bases from J, the junction kept 4 bases outside the gene matches. The CDR3 runs to 14 residues. In germline, CDR1 is MNHEY, CDR2 SMNVEV (reference sequence).

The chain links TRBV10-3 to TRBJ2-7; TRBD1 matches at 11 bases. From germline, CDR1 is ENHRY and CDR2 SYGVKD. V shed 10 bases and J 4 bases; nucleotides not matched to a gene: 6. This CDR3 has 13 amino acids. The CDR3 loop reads CATGQGATYEQYF. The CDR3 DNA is TGTGCCACCGGACAGGGGGCGACGTACGAGCAGTACTTC.

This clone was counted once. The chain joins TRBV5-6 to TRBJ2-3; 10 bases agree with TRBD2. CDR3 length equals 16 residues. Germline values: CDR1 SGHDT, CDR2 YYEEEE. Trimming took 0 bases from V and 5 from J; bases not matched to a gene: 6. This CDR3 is CASSLALAGARDTQYF. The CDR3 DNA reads TGTGCCAGCAGCTTGGCTCTAGCGGGAGCCCGAGATACGCAGTATTTT.

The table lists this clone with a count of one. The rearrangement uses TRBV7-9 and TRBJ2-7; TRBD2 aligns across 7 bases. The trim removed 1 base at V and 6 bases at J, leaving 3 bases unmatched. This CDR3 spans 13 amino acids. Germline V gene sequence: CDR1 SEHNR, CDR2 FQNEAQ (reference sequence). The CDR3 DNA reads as TGTGCCAGCAGCTTAGGGGGAGGGGTCGAGCAGTACTTC. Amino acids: CASSLGGGVEQYF.

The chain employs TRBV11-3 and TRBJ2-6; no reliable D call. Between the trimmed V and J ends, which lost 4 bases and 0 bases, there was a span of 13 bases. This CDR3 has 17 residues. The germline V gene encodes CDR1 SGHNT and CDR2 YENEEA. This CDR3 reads CASSSTTGVSGANVLTF. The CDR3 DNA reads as TGTGCCAGCAGCTCGACAACCGGAGTCTCTGGGGCCAACGTCCTGACTTTC.

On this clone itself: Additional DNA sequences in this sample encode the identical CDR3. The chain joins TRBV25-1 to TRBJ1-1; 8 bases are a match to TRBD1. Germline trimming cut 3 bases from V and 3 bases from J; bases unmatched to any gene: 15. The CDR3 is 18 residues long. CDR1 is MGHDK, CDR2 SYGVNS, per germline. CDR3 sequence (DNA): TGTGCCAGCAGTGAGTTCGACAGGGGTGTTTTGTATCACACTGAAGCTTTCTTT. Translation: CASSEFDRGVLYHTEAFF.

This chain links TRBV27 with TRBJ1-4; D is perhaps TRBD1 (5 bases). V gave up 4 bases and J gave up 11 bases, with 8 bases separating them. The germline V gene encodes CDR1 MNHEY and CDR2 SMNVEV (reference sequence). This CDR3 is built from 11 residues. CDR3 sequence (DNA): TGTGCCAGCAGTTCGGGACGTAAACTGTTTTTT. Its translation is CASSSGRKLFF.

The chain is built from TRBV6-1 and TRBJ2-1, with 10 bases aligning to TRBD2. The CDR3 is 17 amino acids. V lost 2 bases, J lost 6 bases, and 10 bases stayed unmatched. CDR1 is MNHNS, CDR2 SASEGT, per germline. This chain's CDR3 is CASSERSSGSPVNEQFF. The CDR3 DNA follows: TGTGCCAGCAGTGAAAGGTCTAGCGGGAGCCCCGTCAATGAGCAGTTCTTC.

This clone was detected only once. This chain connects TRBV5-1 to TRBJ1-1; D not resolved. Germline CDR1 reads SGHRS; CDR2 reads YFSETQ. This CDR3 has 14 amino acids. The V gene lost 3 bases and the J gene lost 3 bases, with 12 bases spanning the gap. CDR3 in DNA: TGCGCCAGCAGCTACACTGGCCGGGACACTGAAGCTTTCTTT. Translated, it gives CASSYTGRDTEAFF.

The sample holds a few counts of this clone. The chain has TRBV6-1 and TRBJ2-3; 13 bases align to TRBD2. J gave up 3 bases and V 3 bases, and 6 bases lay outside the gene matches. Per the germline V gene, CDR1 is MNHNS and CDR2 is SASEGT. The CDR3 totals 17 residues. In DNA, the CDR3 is TGTGCCAGCAGTGACGGACTAGCGGGAGCCCGTACAGATACGCAGTATTTT. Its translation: CASSDGLAGARTDTQYF.

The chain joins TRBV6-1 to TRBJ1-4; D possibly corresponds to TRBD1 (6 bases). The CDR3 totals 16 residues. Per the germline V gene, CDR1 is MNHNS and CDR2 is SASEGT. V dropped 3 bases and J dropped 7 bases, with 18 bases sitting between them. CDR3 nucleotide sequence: TGTGCCAGCAGTGACGTCTGGCGGGAAGGGGGTGAAAAACTGTTTTTT. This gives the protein CASSDVWREGGEKLFF.

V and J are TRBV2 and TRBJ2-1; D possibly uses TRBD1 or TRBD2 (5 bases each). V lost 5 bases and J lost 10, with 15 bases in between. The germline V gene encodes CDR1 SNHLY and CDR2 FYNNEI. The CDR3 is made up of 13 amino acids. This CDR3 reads CASSSGQGPEQFF. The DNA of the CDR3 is TGTGCCAGCAGTTCGGGGCAGGGCCCCGAGCAGTTCTTC. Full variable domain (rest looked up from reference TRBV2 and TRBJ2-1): EPEVTQTPSHQVTQMGQEVILRCVPISNHLYFYWYRQILGQKVEFLVSFYNNEISEKSEIFDDQFSVERPDGSNFTLKIRSTKLEDSAMYFCASSSGQGPEQFFGPGTRLTVL.

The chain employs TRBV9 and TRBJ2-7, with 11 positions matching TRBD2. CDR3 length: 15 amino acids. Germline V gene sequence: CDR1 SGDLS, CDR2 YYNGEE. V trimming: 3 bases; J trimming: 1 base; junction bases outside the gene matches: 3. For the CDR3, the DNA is TGTGCCAGCAGCGCCGGGACTAGCGGTTCCTACGAGCAGTACTTC. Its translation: CASSAGTSGSYEQYF.

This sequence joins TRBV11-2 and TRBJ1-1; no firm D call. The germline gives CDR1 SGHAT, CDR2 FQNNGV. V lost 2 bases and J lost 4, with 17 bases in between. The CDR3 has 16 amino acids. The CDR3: CASSLTPGRTATEAFF. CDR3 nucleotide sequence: TGTGCCAGCAGCTTAACCCCTGGCCGGACTGCCACTGAAGCTTTCTTT.

CDR3 nucleotides: TGTGCCAGCAGTGAAGCAACAGGGGGCCGCGAGCAGTACTTC. Residues: CASSEATGGREQYF. The rearrangement links TRBV2 to TRBJ2-7; TRBD1 aligns across 9 bases. The CDR3 has 14 amino acids. Germline loops: CDR1 SNHLY, CDR2 FYNNEI. V lost 0 bases to trimming and J lost 6 bases; unmatched junction nucleotides: 3.

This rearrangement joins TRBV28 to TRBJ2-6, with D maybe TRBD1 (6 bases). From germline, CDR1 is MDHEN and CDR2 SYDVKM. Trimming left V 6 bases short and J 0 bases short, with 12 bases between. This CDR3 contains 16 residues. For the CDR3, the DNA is TGTGCCAGCAGGGGCAGGGGAAACTCTGGGGCCAACGTCCTGACTTTC. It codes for CASRGRGNSGANVLTF.